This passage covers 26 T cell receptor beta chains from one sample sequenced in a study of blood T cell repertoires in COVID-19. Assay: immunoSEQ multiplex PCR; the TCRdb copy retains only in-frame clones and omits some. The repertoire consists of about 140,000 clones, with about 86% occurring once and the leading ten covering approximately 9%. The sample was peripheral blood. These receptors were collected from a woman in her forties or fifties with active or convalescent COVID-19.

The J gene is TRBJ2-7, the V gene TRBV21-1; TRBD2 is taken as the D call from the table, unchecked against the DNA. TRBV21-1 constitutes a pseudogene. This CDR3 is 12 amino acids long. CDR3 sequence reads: CASSKAAYEQYF. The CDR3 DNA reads TGTGCCAGCAGCAAAGCAGCATACGAGCAGTACTTC.

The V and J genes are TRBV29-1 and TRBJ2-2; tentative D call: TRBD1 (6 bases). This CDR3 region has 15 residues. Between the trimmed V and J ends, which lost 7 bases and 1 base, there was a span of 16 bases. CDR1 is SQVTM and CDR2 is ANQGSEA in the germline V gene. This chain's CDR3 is CSATRGTLNTGELFF. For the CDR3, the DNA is TGCAGCGCCACCCGTGGGACACTGAACACCGGGGAGCTGTTTTTT.

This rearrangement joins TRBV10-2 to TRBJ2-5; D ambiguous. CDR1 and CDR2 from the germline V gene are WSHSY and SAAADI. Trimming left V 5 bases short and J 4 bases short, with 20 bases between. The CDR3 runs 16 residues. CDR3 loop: CASSPADWSFGETQYF. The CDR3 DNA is TGCGCCAGCAGTCCCGCGGATTGGAGCTTTGGAGAGACCCAGTACTTC.

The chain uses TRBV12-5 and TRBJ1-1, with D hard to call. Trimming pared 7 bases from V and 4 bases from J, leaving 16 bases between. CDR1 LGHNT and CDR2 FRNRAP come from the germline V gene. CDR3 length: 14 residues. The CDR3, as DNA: TGTGCTAGTGCCCCCGGAGGGCCCAGCACTGAAGCTTTCTTT. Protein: CASAPGGPSTEAFF.

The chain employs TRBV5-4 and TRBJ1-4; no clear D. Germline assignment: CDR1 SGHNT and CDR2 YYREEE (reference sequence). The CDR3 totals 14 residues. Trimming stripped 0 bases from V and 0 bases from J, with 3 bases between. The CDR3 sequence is CASSLAATNEKLFF. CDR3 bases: TGTGCCAGCAGCTTGGCCGCAACTAATGAAAAACTGTTTTTT.

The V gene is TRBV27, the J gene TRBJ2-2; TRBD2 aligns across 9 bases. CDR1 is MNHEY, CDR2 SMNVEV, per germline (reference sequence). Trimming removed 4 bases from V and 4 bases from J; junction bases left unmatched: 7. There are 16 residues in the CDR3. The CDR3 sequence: CASSYLGAGGTGELFF. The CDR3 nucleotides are TGTGCCAGCAGTTACCTGGGAGCGGGAGGCACCGGGGAGCTGTTTTTT.

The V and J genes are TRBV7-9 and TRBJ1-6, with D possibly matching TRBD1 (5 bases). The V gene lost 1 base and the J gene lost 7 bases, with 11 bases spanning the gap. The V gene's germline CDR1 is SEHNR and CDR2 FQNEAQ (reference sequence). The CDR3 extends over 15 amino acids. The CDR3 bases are TGTGCCAGCAGCTTAGGAGGAGGGGAAAATTCACCCCTCCACTTT. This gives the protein CASSLGGGENSPLHF.

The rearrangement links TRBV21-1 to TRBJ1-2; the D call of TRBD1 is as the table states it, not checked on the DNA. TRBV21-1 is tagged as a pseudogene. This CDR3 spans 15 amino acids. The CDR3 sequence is CASLKTGTGDDGYTF. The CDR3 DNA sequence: TGTGCCAGCCTTAAAACCGGGACAGGGGATGACGGCTACACCTTC.

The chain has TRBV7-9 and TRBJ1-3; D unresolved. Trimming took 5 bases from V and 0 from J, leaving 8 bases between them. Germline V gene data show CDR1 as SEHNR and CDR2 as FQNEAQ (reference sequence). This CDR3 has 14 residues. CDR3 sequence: CASSATYSGNTIYF. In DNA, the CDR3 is TGTGCCAGCAGCGCCACTTACTCTGGAAACACCATATATTTT.

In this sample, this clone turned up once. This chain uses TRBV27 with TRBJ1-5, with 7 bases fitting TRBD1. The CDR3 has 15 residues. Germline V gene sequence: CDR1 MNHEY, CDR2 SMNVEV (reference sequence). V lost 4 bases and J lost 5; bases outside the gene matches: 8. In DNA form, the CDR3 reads TGTGCCAGCAGTTCCCTGACAGGGTCAGATCAGCCCCAGCATTTT. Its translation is CASSSLTGSDQPQHF.

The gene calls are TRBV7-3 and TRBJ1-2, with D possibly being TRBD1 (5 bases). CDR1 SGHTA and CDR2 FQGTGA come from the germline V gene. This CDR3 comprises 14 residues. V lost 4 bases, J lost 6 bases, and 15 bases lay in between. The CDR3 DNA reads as TGTGCCAGCAGCTCCCGCGGGGAGGGACATGGCTACACCTTC. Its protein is CASSSRGEGHGYTF.

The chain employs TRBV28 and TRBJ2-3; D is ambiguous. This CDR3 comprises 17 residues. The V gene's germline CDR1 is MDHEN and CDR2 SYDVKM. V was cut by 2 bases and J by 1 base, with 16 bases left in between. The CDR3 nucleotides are TGTGCCAGCAGTTTACCCTTGCCCCCTCTAGGCACAGATACGCAGTATTTT. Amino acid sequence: CASSLPLPPLGTDTQYF.

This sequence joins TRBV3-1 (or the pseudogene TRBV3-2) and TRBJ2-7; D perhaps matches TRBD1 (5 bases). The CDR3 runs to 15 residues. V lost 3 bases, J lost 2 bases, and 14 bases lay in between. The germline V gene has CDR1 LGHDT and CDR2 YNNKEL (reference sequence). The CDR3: CASSHRAGNPYEQYF. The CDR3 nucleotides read TGTGCCAGCAGCCATAGGGCAGGGAATCCCTACGAGCAGTACTTC.

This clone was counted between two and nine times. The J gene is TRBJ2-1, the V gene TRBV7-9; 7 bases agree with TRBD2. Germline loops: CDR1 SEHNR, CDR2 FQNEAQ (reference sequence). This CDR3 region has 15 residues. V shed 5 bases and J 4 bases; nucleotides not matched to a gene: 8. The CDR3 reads CASSLGSGVYNEQFF. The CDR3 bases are TGTGCCAGCAGCCTCGGGAGCGGGGTTTACAATGAGCAGTTCTTC.

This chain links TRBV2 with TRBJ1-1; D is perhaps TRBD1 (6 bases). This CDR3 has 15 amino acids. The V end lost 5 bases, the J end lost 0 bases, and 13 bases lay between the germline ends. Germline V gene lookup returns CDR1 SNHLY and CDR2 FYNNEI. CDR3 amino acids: CASSRTAFMNTEAFF. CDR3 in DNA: TGTGCCAGCAGTCGGACAGCCTTCATGAACACTGAAGCTTTCTTT.

The CDR3 is CASSHQTGSNTEAFF. As DNA, the CDR3 is TGCGCCAGCAGCCATCAGACAGGGTCGAACACTGAAGCTTTCTTT. The genes are TRBV4-1 and TRBJ1-1; 7 bases map to TRBD1. This CDR3 spans 15 amino acids. Germline V gene data show CDR1 as MGHRA and CDR2 as YSYEKL. The J segment lost 1 base and the V segment lost 3 bases, leaving 5 bases of the junction unmatched.

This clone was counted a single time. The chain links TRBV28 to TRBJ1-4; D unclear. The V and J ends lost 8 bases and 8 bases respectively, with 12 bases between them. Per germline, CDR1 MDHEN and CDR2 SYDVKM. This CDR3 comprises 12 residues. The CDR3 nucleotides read TGTGCCAGCCAACCTTTAGAGGAAAAACTGTTTTTT. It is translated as CASQPLEEKLFF.

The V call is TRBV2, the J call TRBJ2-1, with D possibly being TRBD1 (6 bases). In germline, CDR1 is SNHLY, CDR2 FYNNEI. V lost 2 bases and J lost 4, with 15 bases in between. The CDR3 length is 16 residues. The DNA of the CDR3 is TGTGCCAGCAGTGAACTGTCTCCAGGGGATTACAATGAGCAGTTCTTC. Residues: CASSELSPGDYNEQFF.

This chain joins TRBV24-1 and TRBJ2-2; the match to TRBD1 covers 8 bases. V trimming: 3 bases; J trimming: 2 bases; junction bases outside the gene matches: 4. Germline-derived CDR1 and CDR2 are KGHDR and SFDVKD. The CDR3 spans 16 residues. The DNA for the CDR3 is TGTGCCACCAGTGATCCTGGACAGGGAAACACCGGGGAGCTGTTTTTT. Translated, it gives CATSDPGQGNTGELFF.

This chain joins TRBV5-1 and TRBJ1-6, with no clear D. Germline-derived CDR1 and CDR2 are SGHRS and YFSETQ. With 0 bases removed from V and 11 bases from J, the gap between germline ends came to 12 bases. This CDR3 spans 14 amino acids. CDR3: CASSLDQAATPLHF. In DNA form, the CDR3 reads TGCGCCAGCAGCTTGGATCAGGCCGCTACACCCCTCCACTTT. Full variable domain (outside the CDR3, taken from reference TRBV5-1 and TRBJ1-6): KAGVTQTPRYLIKTRGQQVTLSCSPISGHRSVSWYQQTPGQGLQFLFEYFSETQRNKGNFPGRFSGRQFSNSRSEMNVSTLELGDSALYLCASSLDQAATPLHFGNGTRLTVT.

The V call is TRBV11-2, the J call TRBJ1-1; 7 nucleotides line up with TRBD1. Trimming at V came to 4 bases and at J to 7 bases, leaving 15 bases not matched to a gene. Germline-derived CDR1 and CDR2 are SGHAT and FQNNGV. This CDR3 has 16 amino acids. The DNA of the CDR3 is TGTGCCAGCAGCTCCCCGACAGGGACTGGGTCCTTTGAAGCTTTCTTT. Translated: CASSSPTGTGSFEAFF.

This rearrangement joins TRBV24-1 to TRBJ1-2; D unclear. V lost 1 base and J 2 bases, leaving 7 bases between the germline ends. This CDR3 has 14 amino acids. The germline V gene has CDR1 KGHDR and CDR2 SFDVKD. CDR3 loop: CATSDFSVNYGYTF. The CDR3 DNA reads TGTGCCACCAGTGATTTTTCGGTCAACTATGGCTACACCTTC.

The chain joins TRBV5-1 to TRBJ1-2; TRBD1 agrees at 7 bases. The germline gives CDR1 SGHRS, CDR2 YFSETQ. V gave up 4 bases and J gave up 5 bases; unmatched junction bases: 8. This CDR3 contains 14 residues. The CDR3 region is CASSQGQTEYGYTF. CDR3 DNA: TGCGCCAGCAGCCAGGGACAGACGGAATATGGCTACACCTTC.

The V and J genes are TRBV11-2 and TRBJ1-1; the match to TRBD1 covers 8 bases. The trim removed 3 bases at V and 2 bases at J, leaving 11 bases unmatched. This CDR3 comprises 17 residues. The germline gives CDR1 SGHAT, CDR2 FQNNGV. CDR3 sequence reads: CASSLTPQGGSNTEAFF. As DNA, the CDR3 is TGTGCCAGCAGCTTGACACCACAGGGGGGAAGTAACACTGAAGCTTTCTTT.

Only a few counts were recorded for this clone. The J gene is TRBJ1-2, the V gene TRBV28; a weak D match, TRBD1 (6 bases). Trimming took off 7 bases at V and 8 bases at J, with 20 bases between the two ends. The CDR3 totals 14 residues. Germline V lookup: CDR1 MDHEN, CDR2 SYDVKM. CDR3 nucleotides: TGTGCCAGCACGCGAGGTCTGGGGGCGGAGGGCTACACCTTC. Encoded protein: CASTRGLGAEGYTF.

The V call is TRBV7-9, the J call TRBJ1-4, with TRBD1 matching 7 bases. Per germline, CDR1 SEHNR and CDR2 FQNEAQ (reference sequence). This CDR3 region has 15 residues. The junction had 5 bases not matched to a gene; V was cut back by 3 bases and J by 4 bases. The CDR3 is CASSLGTASNEKLFF. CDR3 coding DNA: TGTGCCAGCAGCTTGGGGACAGCTAGTAATGAAAAACTGTTTTTT. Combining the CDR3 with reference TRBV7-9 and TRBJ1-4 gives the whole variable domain DTGVSQNPRHKITKRGQNVTFRCDPISEHNRLYWYRQTLGQGPEFLTYFQNEAQLEKSRLLSDRFSAERPKGSFSTLEIQRTEQGDSAMYLCASSLGTASNEKLFFGSGTQLSVL.